Shown below are 4 T cell receptor beta chains from a single sample sequenced in a study of T cell clonotyping in hematopoietic cell transplantation. The method was immunoSEQ multiplex PCR; TCRdb's version includes in-frame clones alone and lacks a portion of them. The data contain tens of thousands of clones, roughly 92% of them seen just once; the ten biggest clones take up roughly 0.82%. Sequenced sample: peripheral blood mononuclear cells. The receptors were gathered from a woman aged 50 to 65 in good health. Some clones in this sample may be carry-over from other donors' samples.

The chain employs TRBV27 and TRBJ1-2, with D possibly matching TRBD1 (6 bases). The V end was cut by 3 bases, the J end by 4 bases, with 12 bases between. The germline CDR1 and CDR2 sequences are MNHEY and SMNVEV (reference sequence). CDR3 length: 14 amino acids. CDR3: CASSFSRGGYGYTF. In nucleotides, the CDR3 is TGTGCCAGCAGTTTTTCCAGGGGAGGCTATGGCTACACCTTC.

The V call is TRBV4-3, the J call TRBJ2-2; no firm D call. In germline, CDR1 is LGHNA, CDR2 YSLEER. Trimming shortened V by 6 bases and J by 4 bases, and 6 bases separated the two germline ends. CDR3 length equals 12 residues. The CDR3 loop is CASSHATGELFF. CDR3 nucleotides: TGCGCCAGCAGTCACGCCACCGGGGAGCTGTTTTTT.

The genes are TRBV7-2 and TRBJ2-1, with 10 bases identical to TRBD2. J was trimmed by 8 bases and V by 5 bases; bases with no gene match: 6. The germline V gene has CDR1 SGHTA and CDR2 FQGNSA. This CDR3 region has 14 residues. This chain's CDR3 is CASSKASGGHEQFF. The CDR3 DNA follows: TGTGCCAGCAGCAAAGCTAGCGGGGGACATGAGCAGTTCTTC.

Here the CDR3 reads CASSLTSGDNEQFF. The CDR3 region has the DNA TGCGCCAGCAGCTTGACTAGCGGGGACAATGAGCAGTTCTTC. The chain has TRBV5-1 and TRBJ2-1; 10 bases line up with TRBD2. Unmatched junction bases numbered 0, after V lost 1 base and J lost 5 bases. CDR3 length: 14 residues. CDR1 and CDR2 from the germline V gene are SGHRS and YFSETQ.